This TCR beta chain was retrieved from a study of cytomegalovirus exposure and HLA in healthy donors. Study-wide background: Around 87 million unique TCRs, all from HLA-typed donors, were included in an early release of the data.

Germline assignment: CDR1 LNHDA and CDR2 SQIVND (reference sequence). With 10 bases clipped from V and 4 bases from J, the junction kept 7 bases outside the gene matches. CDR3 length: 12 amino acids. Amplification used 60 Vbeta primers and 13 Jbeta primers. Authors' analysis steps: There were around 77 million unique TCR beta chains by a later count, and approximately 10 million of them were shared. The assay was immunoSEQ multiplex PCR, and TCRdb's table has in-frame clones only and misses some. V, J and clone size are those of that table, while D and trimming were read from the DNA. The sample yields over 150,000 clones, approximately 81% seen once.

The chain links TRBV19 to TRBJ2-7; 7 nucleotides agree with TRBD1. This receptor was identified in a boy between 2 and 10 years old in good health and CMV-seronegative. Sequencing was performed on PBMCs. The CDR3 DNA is TGTGCCATCGGGGACAGAGGTTACGAGCAGTACTTC. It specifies CAIGDRGYEQYF.